The present TCR beta chain was sequenced within a study of T cells in Graves' hyperthyroidism and ophthalmopathy. General study findings and limits: Ophthalmopathy was distinguished from stable hyperthyroidism by 13 V-J signatures.

Details on this clonotype: Its antigen is as yet unknown.

Hyperthyroidism of Graves' type that showed no ophthalmopathy progression within 18 months was stable. Participants, patients aged 18 to 65, had newly diagnosed hyperthyroidism with a duration under 2 months. Diagnosing involved the use of clinical symptoms, serum thyroxine and TRAb, thyroid ultrasound and orbital computed tomography. Using RNA transcripts as the source, TCR beta CDR3 regions were amplified. With the HTBI primer set, the TCR CDR3 went through a first round of RT-PCR. A single record per CDR3 protein comes from TCRdb applying MiXCR to the multiplex PCR reads. The sample has hundreds of thousands of distinct CDR3 sequences, over 35% seen once. Sequencing used blood. The clonotype originates from a young man with Graves' hyperthyroidism.

CDR3 region: CASSQVGTGGYEQYF. CDR3 in DNA: TGTGCCAGCAGCCAAGTTGGGACAGGGGGCTACGAGCAGTACTTC. The rearrangement uses TRBV7-9 and TRBJ2-7; 11 bases align to TRBD1. The germline gives CDR1 SEHNR, CDR2 FQNEAQ (reference sequence). The CDR3 has 15 amino acids. Trimming cost V 5 bases and J 3 bases; bases outside gene matches: 6.